One and the same sample provided the 16 T cell receptor beta chains below, sequenced in a study of CD8 T cells in Susac syndrome. The authors reverse transcribed about 0.5 to 1 ug RNA with random hexamers. TCRdb redid the calling of the immunoSEQ multiplex PCR reads with MiXCR, one entry per CDR3 protein. The sample includes 200,000 to 250,000 distinct CDR3 sequences, 95% seen only once; the top ten take roughly 0.1%. The sample consisted of CD4+ T cells from PBMCs. These receptors originate from a human donor with multiple sclerosis.

This chain links TRBV30 with TRBJ1-5, with TRBD1 as a possible D gene (6 bases). The CDR3 contains 15 residues. Germline lookup yields CDR1 GTSNPN and CDR2 SVGIG (reference sequence). Trimming cost V 0 bases and J 2 bases, with 11 bases left between them. CDR3 amino acids: CAWSVGGVRNQPQHF. In DNA, the CDR3 is TGTGCCTGGAGTGTAGGGGGGGTACGCAATCAGCCCCAGCATTTT. The full variable domain, its missing parts supplied by reference TRBV30 and TRBJ1-5, is SQTIHQWPATLVQPVGSPLSLECTVEGTSNPNLYWYRQAAGRGLQLLFYSVGIGQISSEVPQNLSASRPQDRQFILSSKKLLLSDSGFYLCAWSVGGVRNQPQHFGDGTRLSIL.

Only one count was recorded for this clonotype. The chain carries TRBV3-1 and TRBJ2-2; 9 nucleotides match TRBD1. Germline loops: CDR1 LGHDT, CDR2 YNNKEL (reference sequence). CDR3 size: 17 residues. V was clipped by 1 base and J by 5 bases; unmatched bases: 8. CDR3 loop: CASSQGIQGARTGELFF. Written as DNA, the CDR3 is TGTGCCAGCAGCCAAGGAATACAGGGGGCAAGAACCGGGGAGCTGTTTTTT.

The chain joins TRBV29-1 to TRBJ2-4, with D maybe TRBD2 (6 bases). Germline V gives CDR1 SQVTM, CDR2 ANQGSEA. Deletions cut 7 bases from V and 7 bases from J, with 20 bases between. The CDR3 has 14 residues. The CDR3 DNA follows: TGCAGCGGGGGGGTTCACAAGGAGTGGAACATTCAGTACTTC. Its protein product is CSGGVHKEWNIQYF.

The DNA for the CDR3 is TGCAGCGTTAGGACGGGGGGTTCCTACAATGAGCAGTTCTTC. This translates into CSVRTGGSYNEQFF. This rearrangement joins TRBV29-1 to TRBJ2-1, with 7 bases that match TRBD2. Trimming at V came to 5 bases and at J to 1 base, leaving 5 bases not matched to a gene. Germline assignment: CDR1 SQVTM and CDR2 ANQGSEA. CDR3 length equals 14 residues.

The rearrangement joins TRBV30 to TRBJ1-1, with a possible D match to TRBD1 (6 bases). This CDR3 has 13 residues. Trimming took 2 bases from V and 7 from J, leaving 14 bases between them. Germline lookup yields CDR1 GTSNPN and CDR2 SVGIG (reference sequence). CDR3 protein: CAWSPRGSGEAFF. DNA for the CDR3: TGTGCCTGGAGTCCCAGGGGATCAGGTGAAGCTTTCTTT.

In its sample, this clonotype was seen once. The chain combines TRBV20-1 with TRBJ1-4; D uncertain. Trimming took off 5 bases at V and 4 bases at J, with 5 bases between the two ends. This CDR3 spans 11 amino acids. The germline V gene encodes CDR1 DFQATT and CDR2 SNEGSKA (reference sequence). The CDR3 sequence is CSAPDNEKLFF. The DNA of the CDR3 is TGCAGTGCTCCGGATAATGAAAAACTGTTTTTT.

The chain links TRBV20-1 to TRBJ1-2, with 9 nucleotides matching TRBD1. Losses at the gene ends were 8 bases for V and 4 bases for J; bases not matched to a gene: 11. The CDR3 sequence is 14 residues long. Germline CDR1 DFQATT, CDR2 SNEGSKA (reference sequence). Here the CDR3 reads CSSTMGQGTYGYTF. The CDR3 DNA sequence: TGCAGTTCCACTATGGGACAGGGTACCTATGGCTACACCTTC.

CDR3 sequence: CASRIATSGRANEQFF. CDR3 nucleotide sequence: TGCGCCAGCAGGATTGCCACTAGCGGGAGAGCGAATGAGCAGTTCTTC. The V call is TRBV10-2, the J call TRBJ2-1; TRBD2 matches 11 bases. V gave up 6 bases and J gave up 7 bases; unmatched junction bases: 11. This CDR3 is 16 amino acids long. From germline, CDR1 is WSHSY and CDR2 SAAADI.

The rearrangement links TRBV5-4 to TRBJ2-7, with D perhaps matching TRBD1 or TRBD2 (5 bases each). Per germline, CDR1 SGHNT and CDR2 YYREEE (reference sequence). This CDR3 contains 14 residues. V lost 4 bases and J 5 bases, leaving 16 bases between the germline ends. In nucleotides, the CDR3 is TGTGCCAGCAGCCAACGCGGGCTACAGGACGAGCAGTACTTC. Protein sequence: CASSQRGLQDEQYF. The full variable domain, completed using reference TRBV5-4 and TRBJ2-7, is ETGVTQSPTHLIKTRGQQVTLRCSSQSGHNTVSWYQQALGQGPQFIFQYYREEENGRGNFPPRFSGLQFPNYSSELNVNALELDDSALYLCASSQRGLQDEQYFGPGTRLTVT.

The chain combines TRBV5-6 with TRBJ1-3; TRBD1 matches at 9 bases. The V gene end was trimmed by 2 bases and the J gene end by 4 bases; junction bases not matched to a gene: 1. This CDR3 is built from 14 residues. CDR1 and CDR2 (germline): SGHDT, YYEEEE. This CDR3 reads CASSLQGAGNTIYF. The CDR3 nucleotides are TGTGCCAGCAGCTTACAGGGGGCGGGAAACACCATATATTTT.

The V call is TRBV19, the J call TRBJ1-5; no clear D. Trimming removed 8 bases at V and 8 bases at J, with 13 bases between. CDR1 is LNHDA and CDR2 is SQIVND in the germline V gene (reference sequence). This CDR3 has 12 amino acids. The CDR3 DNA reads TGTGCCAGTGGACCTCTGCGGGAGCCCCAGCATTTT. Translation: CASGPLREPQHF.

This chain uses TRBV30 with TRBJ1-5; D is unclear. V shed 4 bases and J shed 6 bases, with 13 bases lying between them. Germline V CDR1 and CDR2: GTSNPN, SVGIG (reference sequence). The CDR3 loop spans 13 amino acids. The CDR3 DNA follows: TGTGCCTGGACAGGCCGTGAGGGTCAGCCCCAGCATTTT. Encoded protein: CAWTGREGQPQHF.

V and J are TRBV29-1 and TRBJ2-3; TRBD2 matches 10 bases. This CDR3 is built from 15 residues. Trimming removed 4 bases from V and 0 bases from J; junction bases left unmatched: 4. Germline V gene sequence: CDR1 SQVTM, CDR2 ANQGSEA. The CDR3 DNA follows: TGCAGCGTTGCCTCACTAGCGGGGAGCACAGATACGCAGTATTTT. Translating it yields CSVASLAGSTDTQYF.

This sequence joins TRBV29-1 and TRBJ1-2; D not certain. The CDR3 is 11 amino acids. The germline gives CDR1 SQVTM, CDR2 ANQGSEA. V lost 4 bases and J lost 6, with 9 bases in between. The CDR3 nucleotides are TGCAGCGTTGCCCGAGCTAATGGCTACACCTTC. Protein product: CSVARANGYTF.

This rearrangement joins TRBV4-2 to TRBJ2-1, with D hard to call. The CDR3 loop spans 14 amino acids. V dropped 3 bases and J dropped 8 bases, with 14 bases sitting between them. CDR1 is LGHNA and CDR2 is YNFKEQ in the germline V gene. The CDR3 DNA reads as TGTGCCAGCAGCCAGGTACCGTTAGTGGATGAGCAGTTCTTC. Encoded protein: CASSQVPLVDEQFF.

The chain recombines TRBV29-1 with TRBJ2-1, with 7 bases identical to TRBD2. The CDR3 has 14 residues. V lost 7 bases and J lost 2; bases outside the gene matches: 8. Germline lookup yields CDR1 SQVTM and CDR2 ANQGSEA. The CDR3 sequence: CSGGWREPYNEQFF. CDR3 nucleotide sequence: TGCAGCGGGGGGTGGCGGGAGCCCTACAATGAGCAGTTCTTC.